This entry lists 28 T cell receptor beta chains sequenced from one sample in a study of shared clonotypes between healthy human individuals (dated by TCRdb to between 2020 and 2021). The library relied on the immunoSEQ multiplex PCR assay. As stored in TCRdb, this immuneACCESS dataset retains in-frame rearrangements with V and J assigned. A fraction of the clones does not appear; measured against another copy, unresolved V genes explain less than half of the discrepancy, and the remainder lacks a known reason. Counted in this sample were a few million clones; 85% to 95% of them appeared once. Around 0.35% of the sample belongs to the ten largest clones. Sequences were obtained from naive CD4+ T cells from PBMCs. This specimen's cell subset or site label, interpreted: CD45RA+ positively selected. The receptors derive from a man aged 18 to 35 in good health. Some clones in this sample may be carry-over from other donors' samples.

Remarks on this clone: This CDR3 is also generated by other DNA sequences in the sample. The chain has TRBV19 and TRBJ1-5; TRBD1 matches 7 bases. The CDR3 covers 13 residues. V shed 3 bases, J shed 7 bases, and the junction held 3 bases outside the gene matches. Looked up from germline, CDR1 is LNHDA and CDR2 is SQIVND (reference sequence). CDR3: CASSIDRAQPQHF. The DNA for the CDR3 is TGTGCCAGTAGTATCGACAGGGCACAGCCCCAGCATTTT. Drawing the rest from reference TRBV19 and TRBJ1-5, the complete variable domain is DGGITQSPKYLFRKEGQNVTLSCEQNLNHDAMYWYRQDPGQGLRLIYYSQIVNDFQKGDIAEGYSVSREKKESFPLTVTSAQKNPTAFYLCASSIDRAQPQHFGDGTRLSIL.

This chain uses TRBV11-3 with TRBJ2-1; 14 bases match TRBD2. CDR3 length: 15 amino acids. CDR1 SGHNT and CDR2 YENEEA come from the germline V gene. V lost 4 bases, J lost 9 bases, and 5 bases stayed unmatched. CDR3 residues: CASSSGLAGGAEQFF. In nucleotides, the CDR3 is TGTGCCAGCAGCTCCGGACTAGCGGGAGGTGCTGAGCAGTTCTTC.

Points on this clone: Other DNA sequences in this specimen translate into the identical CDR3. The chain employs TRBV2 and TRBJ1-3, with no clear D. Germline-derived CDR1 and CDR2 are SNHLY and FYNNEI. V was clipped by 3 bases and J by 7 bases, with 4 bases between them. The CDR3 extends over 11 amino acids. This CDR3 reads CASSEGNTIYF. DNA of the CDR3: TGTGCCAGCAGTGAGGGGAACACCATATATTTT.

The CDR3, as DNA: TGTGCCAGCAGCCAATCAGGGGTAGCCAAAAACATTCAGTACTTC. Translation: CASSQSGVAKNIQYF. V is TRBV11-2 and J is TRBJ2-4; tentative D call: TRBD1 (6 bases). CDR1 SGHAT and CDR2 FQNNGV come from the germline V gene. Trimming shortened V by 5 bases and J by 0 bases, and 11 bases separated the two germline ends. The CDR3 totals 15 residues. Full variable domain (remainder filled in from reference TRBV11-2 and TRBJ2-4): EAGVAQSPRYKIIEKRQSVAFWCNPISGHATLYWYQQILGQGPKLLIQFQNNGVVDDSQLPKDRFSAERLKGVDSTLKIQPAKLEDSAVYLCASSQSGVAKNIQYFGAGTRLSVL.

V is TRBV11-2 and J is TRBJ2-7, with D perhaps matching TRBD1 or TRBD2 (5 bases each). Trimming shortened V by 5 bases and J by 2 bases, and 19 bases separated the two germline ends. The germline gives CDR1 SGHAT, CDR2 FQNNGV. The CDR3 is made up of 16 amino acids. The CDR3 loop is CASSQGPVRETYEQYF. Here the CDR3 DNA reads TGTGCCAGCAGCCAAGGCCCCGTCAGGGAGACCTACGAGCAGTACTTC.

This clone was seen only once. The J gene is TRBJ2-7, the V gene TRBV7-2, with 12 bases aligning to TRBD2. Looked up from germline, CDR1 is SGHTA and CDR2 is FQGNSA. The junction had 2 bases not matched to a gene; V was cut back by 2 bases and J by 0 bases. The CDR3 covers 16 residues. The CDR3 loop reads CASSLSTSGSSYEQYF. The CDR3 region has the DNA TGTGCCAGCAGCTTATCGACTAGCGGGAGCTCCTACGAGCAGTACTTC.

The chain links TRBV11-2 to TRBJ2-2, with TRBD2 matching over 10 bases. The V gene end was trimmed by 5 bases and the J gene end by 6 bases; junction bases not matched to a gene: 9. CDR1 SGHAT and CDR2 FQNNGV come from the germline V gene. The CDR3 runs 16 residues. CDR3: CASSQRAGGFAGELFF. Here the CDR3 DNA reads TGTGCCAGCAGCCAACGAGCGGGAGGGTTCGCCGGGGAGCTGTTTTTT.

CDR3 bases: TGTGCCAGCAGCGGGACAGCGAACACCGGGGAGCTGTTTTTT. It translates to CASSGTANTGELFF. The chain has TRBV9 and TRBJ2-2, with D perhaps matching TRBD1 (6 bases). Germline loops: CDR1 SGDLS, CDR2 YYNGEE. The CDR3 consists of 14 residues. The V and J ends lost 3 bases and 0 bases respectively, with 6 bases between them.

A remark on this clone: The identical CDR3 is also encoded by other nucleotide sequences in the sample. The V and J genes are TRBV28 and TRBJ1-2, with D tentatively TRBD1 (6 bases). V was clipped by 6 bases and J by 4 bases, with 12 bases between them. In germline, CDR1 is MDHEN, CDR2 SYDVKM. The CDR3 runs 13 residues. The CDR3 protein is CASRFRGGYGYTF. The CDR3, as DNA: TGTGCCAGCAGGTTCAGGGGAGGCTATGGCTACACCTTC.

The V gene is TRBV28, the J gene TRBJ2-2; D gene unclear. This CDR3 is 12 amino acids long. Germline CDR1 reads MDHEN; CDR2 reads SYDVKM. Trimming removed 7 bases from V and 8 bases from J, with 11 bases in between. The CDR3 loop is CASTIGVGELFF. In nucleotides, the CDR3 is TGTGCCAGCACCATAGGAGTGGGGGAGCTGTTTTTT. The full variable domain, in which reference TRBV28 and TRBJ2-2 provide the parts outside the CDR3, is DVKVTQSSRYLVKRTGEKVFLECVQDMDHENMFWYRQDPGLGLRLIYFSYDVKMKEKGDIPEGYSVSREKKERFSLILESASTNQTSMYLCASTIGVGELFFGEGSRLTVL.

This clone is a singleton in its sample. The chain is built from TRBV5-1 and TRBJ2-3, with D perhaps TRBD1 (6 bases). CDR1 is SGHRS and CDR2 is YFSETQ in the germline V gene. V was shortened by 0 bases and J by 5 bases, with 13 bases between the two germline ends. This CDR3 contains 15 residues. The CDR3 region is CASSLGGRGEDTQYF. The DNA of the CDR3 is TGCGCCAGCAGCTTGGGGGGCAGGGGAGAAGATACGCAGTATTTT.

Only one count was recorded for this clone. The V call is TRBV5-4, the J call TRBJ2-2; TRBD1 is a possible D gene (6 bases). Germline CDR1 SGHNT, CDR2 YYREEE (reference sequence). V was shortened by 4 bases and J by 6 bases, with 13 bases between the two germline ends. The CDR3 consists of 14 residues. CDR3 DNA sequence: TGTGCCAGCAGCCCCCGACAGGATTCCGGGGAGCTGTTTTTT. It codes for CASSPRQDSGELFF.

The chain has TRBV5-5 and TRBJ1-4, with 9 bases identical to TRBD1. Losses at the gene ends were 3 bases for V and 8 bases for J; bases not matched to a gene: 8. Germline V CDR1 and CDR2: SGHKS, YYEKEE (reference sequence). The CDR3 has 15 residues. CDR3 nucleotide sequence: TGTGCCAGCAGCTACAGGACAGGGGAAAGGGAAAAACTGTTTTTT. Translating it yields CASSYRTGEREKLFF. The full variable domain, its missing parts supplied by reference TRBV5-5 and TRBJ1-4, is DAGVTQSPTHLIKTRGQQVTLRCSPISGHKSVSWYQQVLGQGPQFIFQYYEKEERGRGNFPDRFSARQFPNYSSELNVNALLLGDSALYLCASSYRTGEREKLFFGSGTQLSVL.

The chain links TRBV18 to TRBJ2-7, with a possible D match to TRBD2 (6 bases). Trimming removed 3 bases at V and 2 bases at J, with 17 bases between. The length of the CDR3 is 16 residues. Germline CDR1 KGHSH, CDR2 LQKENI. This CDR3 reads CASSPALPSDTYEQYF. The DNA for the CDR3 is TGTGCCAGCTCACCTGCTTTGCCTAGCGATACCTACGAGCAGTACTTC. The full variable domain, rest sourced from reference TRBV18 and TRBJ2-7, is NAGVMQNPRHLVRRRGQEARLRCSPMKGHSHVYWYRQLPEEGLKFMVYLQKENIIDESGMPKERFSAEFPKEGPSILRIQQVVRGDSAAYFCASSPALPSDTYEQYFGPGTRLTVT.

The CDR3 loop reads CASSLEGVSQPQHF. The CDR3 DNA is TGTGCCAGCAGCCTTGAGGGAGTAAGTCAGCCCCAGCATTTT. V and J are TRBV4-2 and TRBJ1-5; D is uncertain. This CDR3 region has 14 residues. From germline, CDR1 is LGHNA and CDR2 YNFKEQ. V shed 4 bases and J shed 6 bases, with 13 bases lying between them.

The chain couples TRBV7-8 to TRBJ2-7, with D uncertain. The CDR3 length is 12 residues. In germline, CDR1 is SGHVS, CDR2 FQNEAQ. V lost 4 bases and J lost 3, with 7 bases in between. The CDR3 DNA reads TGTGCCAGCAGCTCCGGAAACTACGAGCAGTACTTC. The encoded protein is CASSSGNYEQYF.

The chain employs TRBV9 and TRBJ2-5; a weak D match, TRBD2 (7 bases). V was trimmed by 6 bases and J by 5 bases, leaving 26 bases between them. Germline V CDR1 and CDR2: SGDLS, YYNGEE. The CDR3 runs to 17 residues. In nucleotides, the CDR3 is TGTGCCAGCACCGATCGCACGGGGGAGGGGGATAGGGAGACCCAGTACTTC. This encodes CASTDRTGEGDRETQYF.

The table lists this clone with a count of one. Distinct nucleotide sequences in the sample also encode this CDR3. The gene calls are TRBV9 and TRBJ2-3; D might be TRBD2 (7 bases). CDR1 is SGDLS and CDR2 is YYNGEE in the germline V gene. The CDR3 spans 15 residues. V was cut by 0 bases and J by 1 base, with 9 bases left in between. DNA for the CDR3: TGTGCCAGCAGCGTAGTGGGGGGGCGCACAGATACGCAGTATTTT. Its translation: CASSVVGGRTDTQYF. Combining the CDR3 with reference TRBV9 and TRBJ2-3 gives the whole variable domain DSGVTQTPKHLITATGQRVTLRCSPRSGDLSVYWYQQSLDQGLQFLIQYYNGEERAKGNILERFSAQQFPDLHSELNLSSLELGDSALYFCASSVVGGRTDTQYFGPGTRLTVL.

The chain couples TRBV6-4 to TRBJ2-3; the match to TRBD2 covers 8 bases. Germline V gene lookup returns CDR1 MRHNA and CDR2 SNTAGT. The J segment lost 3 bases and the V segment lost 2 bases, leaving 7 bases of the junction unmatched. The CDR3 runs to 16 residues. The CDR3 protein is CASSDAGSGNTDTQYF. In DNA form, the CDR3 reads TGTGCCAGCAGTGACGCGGGTAGCGGGAATACAGATACGCAGTATTTT.

On this clone itself: Other DNA sequences within the sample encode an identical CDR3. The chain combines TRBV5-5 with TRBJ1-1; a weak D match, TRBD1 (5 bases). Germline CDR1 is SGHKS and CDR2 is YYEKEE (reference sequence). The CDR3 is made up of 14 amino acids. Trimming cost V 0 bases and J 1 base, with 7 bases left between them. In nucleotides, the CDR3 is TGTGCCAGCAGCTTGGAAGACAGGAACACTGAAGCTTTCTTT. Encoded protein: CASSLEDRNTEAFF.

The gene calls are TRBV18 and TRBJ2-5; maybe TRBD2 (5 bases). The CDR3 consists of 16 residues. Germline V CDR1 and CDR2: KGHSH, LQKENI. V dropped 0 bases and J dropped 5 bases, with 16 bases sitting between them. DNA of the CDR3: TGTGCCAGCTCACCACCGAGCGGAGCGCCGCGGGAGACCCAGTACTTC. This gives the protein CASSPPSGAPRETQYF. Looking up the rest from reference TRBV18 and TRBJ2-5 gives the full variable domain: NAGVMQNPRHLVRRRGQEARLRCSPMKGHSHVYWYRQLPEEGLKFMVYLQKENIIDESGMPKERFSAEFPKEGPSILRIQQVVRGDSAAYFCASSPPSGAPRETQYFGPGTRLLVL.

V and J are TRBV5-6 and TRBJ2-1; D unclear. This CDR3 has 11 residues. The V and J ends lost 3 bases and 10 bases respectively, with 8 bases between them. CDR1 is SGHDT and CDR2 is YYEEEE in the germline V gene. The CDR3 region is CASSSLVEQFF. CDR3 in DNA: TGTGCCAGCAGCTCTTTGGTCGAGCAGTTCTTC.

This chain connects TRBV9 to TRBJ1-3; TRBD1 might be the D (5 bases). V lost 0 bases to trimming and J lost 9 bases, with 16 bases between them. Germline V gives CDR1 SGDLS, CDR2 YYNGEE. The CDR3 loop spans 15 amino acids. The CDR3 protein is CASSVGLQGSVTIYF. The CDR3 DNA reads as TGTGCCAGCAGCGTAGGCCTCCAGGGATCTGTCACCATATATTTT.

V and J are TRBV5-1 and TRBJ2-2; 7 bases agree with TRBD1. Trimming at V came to 1 base and at J to 2 bases, leaving 17 bases not matched to a gene. The CDR3 covers 20 residues. Germline V gives CDR1 SGHRS, CDR2 YFSETQ. CDR3 in DNA: TGCGCCAGCAGCTTGAAGTTTCGTTCAACCGGGACAGATAACACCGGGGAGCTGTTTTTT. This sequence encodes CASSLKFRSTGTDNTGELFF.

This chain joins TRBV27 and TRBJ1-5; 9 positions match TRBD1. Germline lookup yields CDR1 MNHEY and CDR2 SMNVEV (reference sequence). This CDR3 has 14 amino acids. V gave up 5 bases and J gave up 4 bases; unmatched junction bases: 3. DNA of the CDR3: TGTGCCAGCAGTCCTGGGACAGGGAATCAGCCCCAGCATTTT. The encoded protein is CASSPGTGNQPQHF.

The chain has TRBV6-5 and TRBJ2-3; D gene unclear. CDR3 length equals 15 residues. Trimming removed 2 bases from V and 8 bases from J, with 17 bases in between. Germline assignment: CDR1 MNHEY and CDR2 SVGAGI. CDR3: CASSYLRTAAVTQYF. CDR3 in DNA: TGTGCCAGCAGTTACCTGAGGACCGCCGCCGTTACGCAGTATTTT.

The chain employs TRBV9 and TRBJ2-5; perhaps D is TRBD1 or TRBD2 (5 bases each). V shed 0 bases and J shed 0 bases, with 15 bases lying between them. The CDR3 runs to 17 residues. Germline V lookup: CDR1 SGDLS, CDR2 YYNGEE. In DNA form, the CDR3 reads TGTGCCAGCAGCGTAGGCCCCCAATGGGGGTACCAAGAGACCCAGTACTTC. This gives the protein CASSVGPQWGYQETQYF.

The gene calls are TRBV18 and TRBJ2-5; no definite D call. There are 14 residues in the CDR3. CDR1 is KGHSH and CDR2 is LQKENI in the germline V gene. Trimming cost V 3 bases and J 5 bases, with 13 bases left between them. The DNA for the CDR3 is TGTGCCAGCTCACCCAGCAAGGGCGGCGAGACCCAGTACTTC. Residues: CASSPSKGGETQYF.